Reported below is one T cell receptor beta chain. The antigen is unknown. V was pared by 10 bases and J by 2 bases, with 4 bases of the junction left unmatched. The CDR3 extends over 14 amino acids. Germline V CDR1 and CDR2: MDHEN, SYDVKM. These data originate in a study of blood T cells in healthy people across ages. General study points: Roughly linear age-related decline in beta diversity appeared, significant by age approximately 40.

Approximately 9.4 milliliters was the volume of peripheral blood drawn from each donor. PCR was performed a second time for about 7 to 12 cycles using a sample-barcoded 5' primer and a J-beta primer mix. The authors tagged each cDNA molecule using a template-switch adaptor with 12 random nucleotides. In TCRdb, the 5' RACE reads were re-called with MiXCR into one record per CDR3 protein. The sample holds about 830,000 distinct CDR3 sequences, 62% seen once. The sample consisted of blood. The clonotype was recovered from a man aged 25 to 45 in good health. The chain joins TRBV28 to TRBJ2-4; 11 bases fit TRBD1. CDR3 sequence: CATGTGGTKNIQYF. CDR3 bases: TGTGCCACCGGGACAGGGGGAACCAAAAACATTCAGTACTTC. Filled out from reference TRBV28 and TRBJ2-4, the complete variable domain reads DVKVTQSSRYLVKRTGEKVFLECVQDMDHENMFWYRQDPGLGLRLIYFSYDVKMKEKGDIPEGYSVSREKKERFSLILESASTNQTSMYLCATGTGGTKNIQYFGAGTRLSVL.